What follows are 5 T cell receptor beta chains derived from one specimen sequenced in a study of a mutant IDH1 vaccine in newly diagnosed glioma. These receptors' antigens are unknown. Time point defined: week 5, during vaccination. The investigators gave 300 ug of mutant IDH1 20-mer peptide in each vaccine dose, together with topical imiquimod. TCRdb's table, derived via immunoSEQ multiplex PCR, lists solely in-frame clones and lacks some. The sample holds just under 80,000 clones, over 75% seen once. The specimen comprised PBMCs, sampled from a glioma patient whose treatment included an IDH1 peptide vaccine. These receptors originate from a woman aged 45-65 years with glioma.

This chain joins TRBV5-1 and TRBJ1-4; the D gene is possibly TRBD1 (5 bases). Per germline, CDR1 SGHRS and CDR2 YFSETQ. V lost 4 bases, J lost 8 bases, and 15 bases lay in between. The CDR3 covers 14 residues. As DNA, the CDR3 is TGCGCCAGCAGCAGGCAGGGTCATGGCGAAAAACTGTTTTTT. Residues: CASSRQGHGEKLFF.

The CDR3 loop reads CASSVAGTSYNEQFF. The CDR3 DNA sequence: TGTGCCAGCAGCGTAGCTGGGACTAGCTACAATGAGCAGTTCTTC. The J gene is TRBJ2-1, the V gene TRBV9, with TRBD2 identical over 8 bases. The CDR3 extends over 15 amino acids. V gave up 0 bases and J gave up 3 bases; unmatched junction bases: 2. Germline assignment: CDR1 SGDLS and CDR2 YYNGEE.

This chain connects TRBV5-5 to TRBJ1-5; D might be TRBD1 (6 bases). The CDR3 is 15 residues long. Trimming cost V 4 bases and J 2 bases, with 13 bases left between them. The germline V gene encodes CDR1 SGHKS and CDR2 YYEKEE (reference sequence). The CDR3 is CASSAQGGGNQPQHF. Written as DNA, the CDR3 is TGTGCCAGCAGCGCACAGGGAGGAGGCAATCAGCCCCAGCATTTT.

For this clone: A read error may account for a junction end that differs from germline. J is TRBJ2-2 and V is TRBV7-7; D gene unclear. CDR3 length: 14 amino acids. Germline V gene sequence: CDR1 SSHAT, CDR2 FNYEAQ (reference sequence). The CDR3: CASSYSSNTGELFF. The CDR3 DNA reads TGTGCTAGCAGCTACTCTAGTAACACCGGGGAGCTGTTTTTT. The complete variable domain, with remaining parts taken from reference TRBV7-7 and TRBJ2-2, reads GAGVSQSPRYKVTKRGQDVTLRCDPISSHATLYWYQQALGQGPEFLTYFNYEAQPDKSGLPSDRFSAERPEGSISTLTIQRTEQRDSAMYRCASSYSSNTGELFFGEGSRLTVL.

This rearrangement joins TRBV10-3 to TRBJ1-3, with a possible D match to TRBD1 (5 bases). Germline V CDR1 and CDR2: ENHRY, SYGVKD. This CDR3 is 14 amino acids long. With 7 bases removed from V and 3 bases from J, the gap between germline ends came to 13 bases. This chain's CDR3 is CAIIEPGLGNTIYF. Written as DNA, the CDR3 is TGTGCCATCATTGAACCGGGACTTGGAAACACCATATATTTT.